What follows are 14 T cell receptor beta chains derived from one specimen sequenced in a study of siplizumab effects on memory and regulatory T cells. The data were produced by immunoSEQ multiplex PCR, yet TCRdb's version contains in-frame clones alone and is incomplete. Found here are 9,000 to 10,000 clones, almost 40% of them singletons; the top ten hold approximately 9%. Mixed lymphocyte reaction cells underwent roughly six days of coculture at 37°C. No cognate antigen is known for these TCRs. The specimen was CFSE-low (dividing) CD4+ T cells sorted from an allogeneic mixed lymphocyte reaction. The receptors were gathered from a human donor in good health; the cells came from an allogeneic mixed lymphocyte reaction.

The table lists this clone with a few counts. This CDR3 is CASSYSGTAMNTEAFF. CDR3 nucleotides: TGCGCCAGCAGTTATTCCGGGACAGCTATGAACACTGAAGCTTTCTTT. This sequence joins TRBV5-1 and TRBJ1-1, with 7 bases identical to TRBD1. CDR1 is SGHRS, CDR2 YFSETQ, per germline. J gave up 0 bases and V 5 bases, and 10 bases lay outside the gene matches. The CDR3 is 16 amino acids.

The table lists this clone with a few counts. The J gene is TRBJ2-5, the V gene TRBV29-1, with 7 bases that match TRBD2. V shed 4 bases and J 3 bases; nucleotides not matched to a gene: 2. The germline gives CDR1 SQVTM, CDR2 ANQGSEA. The CDR3 totals 12 residues. CDR3 DNA: TGCAGCGTTGGTCTAGCGGAAGAGACCCAGTACTTC. The encoded protein is CSVGLAEETQYF.

This clone has a handful of counts. The gene calls are TRBV28 and TRBJ2-5; 9 bases map to TRBD2. Germline trimming cut 4 bases from V and 2 bases from J; bases unmatched to any gene: 2. The CDR3 extends over 14 amino acids. Germline CDR1 and CDR2: MDHEN and SYDVKM. CDR3 sequence: CASSSSGKQETQYF. The CDR3 DNA is TGTGCCAGCAGTTCTAGCGGGAAGCAAGAGACCCAGTACTTC.

This clone was found a few times. The chain joins TRBV30 to TRBJ1-2; D call uncertain. The germline V gene encodes CDR1 GTSNPN and CDR2 SVGIG (reference sequence). The CDR3 has 12 amino acids. Deletions cut 1 base from V and 8 bases from J, with 11 bases between. Written as DNA, the CDR3 is TGTGCCTGGAGTGCAGGTCTTTGGGGCTACACCTTC. It codes for CAWSAGLWGYTF.

This clone was counted a few times. This chain connects TRBV29-1 to TRBJ1-3, with a tentative D call TRBD1 (5 bases). The germline V and J ends were trimmed by 6 bases and 7 bases, with 13 bases remaining between them. Germline V gene lookup returns CDR1 SQVTM and CDR2 ANQGSEA. The CDR3 is 12 amino acids. CDR3: CSVVTGQNTIYF. CDR3 coding DNA: TGCAGCGTCGTAACAGGCCAGAACACCATATATTTT.

V and J are TRBV30 and TRBJ2-5, with D possibly being TRBD1 (6 bases). V lost 1 base, J lost 5 bases, and 8 bases lay in between. This CDR3 comprises 12 residues. Germline V gene sequence: CDR1 GTSNPN, CDR2 SVGIG (reference sequence). The CDR3 region has the DNA TGTGCCTGGAGTGGAGACAGGGAGACCCAGTACTTC. Translation: CAWSGDRETQYF.

There are a few counts of this clone. This chain links TRBV29-1 with TRBJ1-2; D is possibly TRBD1 (6 bases). CDR3 length equals 13 residues. CDR1 and CDR2 from the germline V gene are SQVTM and ANQGSEA. Written as DNA, the CDR3 is TGCATCGGCGGAGGGGGACCCACCAATGGCTACACCTTC. Amino acids: CIGGGGPTNGYTF. Variable domain in full (rest from reference TRBV29-1 and TRBJ1-2): SAVISQKPSRDICQRGTSLTIQCQVDSQVTMMFWYRQQPGQSLTLIATANQGSEATYESGFVIDKFPISRPNLTFSTLTVSNMSPEDSSIYLCIGGGGPTNGYTFGSGTRLTVV.

This clone was seen a handful of times. The chain is built from TRBV6-6 and TRBJ1-3; a weak D match, TRBD1 (6 bases). The CDR3 spans 13 residues. Trimming stripped 5 bases from V and 4 bases from J, with 9 bases between. Germline V CDR1 and CDR2: MNHNY, SVGAGI (reference sequence). The chain's CDR3 is CASSQGLGNTIYF. CDR3 sequence (DNA): TGTGCCAGCAGTCAGGGGCTCGGAAACACCATATATTTT.

The rearrangement joins TRBV4-1 to TRBJ2-1, with TRBD2 matching over 8 bases. V shed 5 bases, J shed 11 bases, and the junction held 14 bases outside the gene matches. The germline CDR1 and CDR2 sequences are MGHRA and YSYEKL. CDR3 length: 15 amino acids. In DNA, the CDR3 is TGCGCCAGCAGCATGGGCGCTAGCGGGCCGGGTAAGCAGTTCTTC. This codes for CASSMGASGPGKQFF.

This clone is medium-sized. This chain joins TRBV19 and TRBJ2-5, with a weak D call TRBD2 (5 bases). The CDR3 has 12 amino acids. The germline V gene encodes CDR1 LNHDA and CDR2 SQIVND (reference sequence). The V end was cut by 9 bases, the J end by 5 bases, with 13 bases between. The CDR3 DNA reads as TGTGCCAGCGCCACGGGGTCCGAGACCCAGTACTTC. It encodes CASATGSETQYF.

This rearrangement joins TRBV6-1 to TRBJ1-1; a possible D gene is TRBD1 (5 bases). The ends were cut back, 6 bases at V and 7 bases at J, with 15 bases in the middle. The CDR3 is made up of 13 amino acids. CDR1 and CDR2 from the germline V gene are MNHNS and SASEGT. DNA for the CDR3: TGTGCCAGCAGGCTAGACTACAGGAGTGAAGCTTTCTTT. It translates to CASRLDYRSEAFF.

The chain recombines TRBV4-3 with TRBJ1-2, with D hard to call. The V end lost 1 base, the J end lost 7 bases, and 10 bases lay between the germline ends. CDR1 is LGHNA and CDR2 is YSLEER in the germline V gene. The CDR3 has 13 residues. CDR3 nucleotide sequence: TGCGCCAGCAGCCAAGGGCTCGGTGGTGGCTACACCTTC. Amino acids: CASSQGLGGGYTF.

The rearrangement joins TRBV7-3 to TRBJ1-1, with D maybe TRBD1 (6 bases). Germline V CDR1 and CDR2: SGHTA, FQGTGA. The CDR3 extends over 15 amino acids. Trimming cost V 2 bases and J 0 bases, with 10 bases left between them. The CDR3 loop is CASSLYQGMNTEAFF. The CDR3 DNA reads TGTGCCAGCAGCTTATATCAGGGGATGAACACTGAAGCTTTCTTT.

The table lists this clone with a few counts. This sequence joins TRBV10-2 and TRBJ2-2; D is ambiguous. V lost 6 bases and J 6 bases, leaving 11 bases between the germline ends. CDR1 and CDR2 (germline): WSHSY, SAAADI. The CDR3 is made up of 13 amino acids. In DNA form, the CDR3 reads TGCGCCAGCAGGGGGTGGGGTGCCGGGGAGCTGTTTTTT. This translates into CASRGWGAGELFF.